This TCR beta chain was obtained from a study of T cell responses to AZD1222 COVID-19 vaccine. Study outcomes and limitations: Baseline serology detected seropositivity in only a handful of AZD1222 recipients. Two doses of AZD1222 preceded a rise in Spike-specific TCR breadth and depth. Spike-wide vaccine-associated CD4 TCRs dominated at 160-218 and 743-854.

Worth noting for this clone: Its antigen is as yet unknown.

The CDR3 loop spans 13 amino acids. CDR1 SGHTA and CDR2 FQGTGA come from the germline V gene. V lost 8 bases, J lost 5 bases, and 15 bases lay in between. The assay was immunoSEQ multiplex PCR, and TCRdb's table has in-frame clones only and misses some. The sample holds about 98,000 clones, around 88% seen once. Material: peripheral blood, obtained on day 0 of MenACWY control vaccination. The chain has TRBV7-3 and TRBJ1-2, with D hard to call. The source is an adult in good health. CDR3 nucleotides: TGTGCCAGCGCCTCGGGATTTGGGTATGGCTACACCTTC. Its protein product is CASASGFGYGYTF.